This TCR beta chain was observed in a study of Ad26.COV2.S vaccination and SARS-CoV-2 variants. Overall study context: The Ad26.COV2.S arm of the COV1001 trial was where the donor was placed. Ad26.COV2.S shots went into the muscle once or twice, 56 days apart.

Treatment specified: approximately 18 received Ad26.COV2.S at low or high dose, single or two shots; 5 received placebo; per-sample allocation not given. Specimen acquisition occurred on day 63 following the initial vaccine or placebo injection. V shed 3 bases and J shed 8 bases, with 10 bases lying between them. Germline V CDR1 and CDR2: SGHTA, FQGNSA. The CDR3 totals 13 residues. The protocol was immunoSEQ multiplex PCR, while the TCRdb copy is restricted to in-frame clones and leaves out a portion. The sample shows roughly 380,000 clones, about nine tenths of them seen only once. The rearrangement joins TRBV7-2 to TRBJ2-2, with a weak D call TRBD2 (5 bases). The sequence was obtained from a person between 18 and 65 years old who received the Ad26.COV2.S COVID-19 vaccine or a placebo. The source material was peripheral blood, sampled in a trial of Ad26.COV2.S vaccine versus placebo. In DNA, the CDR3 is TGTGCCAGCAGCTTGGGAGAGCTGGGGGAGCTGTTTTTT. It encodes CASSLGELGELFF.